The 21 T cell receptor beta chains below come from one sample, sequenced in a study of technical replicates of blood from a handful of donors. Sequencing used immunoSEQ multiplex PCR; TCRdb keeps in-frame clones, though not all of them. The profile shows 13,000 to 15,000 clones, over 80% of them singletons. The sequenced material came from PBMCs. All receptors derive from a human donor in good health.

The chain carries TRBV5-1 and TRBJ2-2; maybe TRBD1 (6 bases). Germline V gene data show CDR1 as SGHRS and CDR2 as YFSETQ. The CDR3 is 13 amino acids. V shed 7 bases and J shed 7 bases, with 14 bases lying between them. The CDR3 nucleotides are TGCGCCAGCGACGCAGGGGTTGGCGGGGAGCTGTTTTTT. Amino acids: CASDAGVGGELFF.

The rearrangement uses TRBV28 and TRBJ2-2; 10 bases are a match to TRBD2. The V segment lost 0 bases and the J segment 2 bases; nucleotides outside the gene matches: 3. Germline values: CDR1 MDHEN, CDR2 SYDVKM. CDR3 length: 17 residues. CDR3: CASSLWVAGGNTGELFF. DNA for the CDR3: TGTGCCAGCAGTTTATGGGTAGCGGGAGGCAACACCGGGGAGCTGTTTTTT.

This clone was picked up one time. This chain uses TRBV7-9 with TRBJ2-1, with TRBD2 matching 7 bases. Germline CDR1 is SEHNR and CDR2 is FQNEAQ (reference sequence). The CDR3 has 18 amino acids. The J segment lost 7 bases and the V segment lost 6 bases, leaving 21 bases of the junction unmatched. CDR3 nucleotides: TGTGCCAGCAGAGATAGCGGGCATGCAGGAAAGAATGTTAATGAGCAGTTCTTC. Translating it yields CASRDSGHAGKNVNEQFF. Using reference TRBV7-9 and TRBJ2-1 for the parts outside the CDR3, the full variable domain is DTGVSQNPRHKITKRGQNVTFRCDPISEHNRLYWYRQTLGQGPEFLTYFQNEAQLEKSRLLSDRFSAERPKGSFSTLEIQRTEQGDSAMYLCASRDSGHAGKNVNEQFFGPGTRLTVL.

Only a few counts were recorded for this clone. The chain carries TRBV6-1 and TRBJ2-1, with D maybe TRBD2 (6 bases). The germline gives CDR1 MNHNS, CDR2 SASEGT. CDR3 length: 15 amino acids. V gave up 2 bases and J gave up 0 bases, with 8 bases separating them. The CDR3 region is CASSEYGGSYNEQFF. Here the CDR3 DNA reads TGTGCCAGCAGTGAATACGGGGGCTCCTACAATGAGCAGTTCTTC.

This clone was detected a few times. This rearrangement joins TRBV5-5 to TRBJ2-7; 11 positions agree with TRBD2. V lost 4 bases to trimming and J lost 4 bases; unmatched junction nucleotides: 10. CDR3 length equals 16 residues. CDR1 is SGHKS, CDR2 YYEKEE, per germline (reference sequence). The CDR3 bases are TGTGCCAGCAGCCAGAGTCCAGCTAGCGGGAGGTACGAGCAGTACTTC. Its translation: CASSQSPASGRYEQYF.

This clone was picked up one time. The V call is TRBV6-6, the J call TRBJ2-7; a weak D match, TRBD1 (6 bases). Germline loops: CDR1 MNHNY, CDR2 SVGAGI (reference sequence). V was clipped by 4 bases and J by 2 bases, with 18 bases between them. CDR3 length: 16 amino acids. The CDR3 nucleotides read TGTGCCAGCAGTTTATCCGGGACAACTTTAACCTACGAGCAGTACTTC. Its translation is CASSLSGTTLTYEQYF.

The chain recombines TRBV28 with TRBJ2-3; TRBD2 agrees at 8 bases. The germline gives CDR1 MDHEN, CDR2 SYDVKM. The CDR3 extends over 21 amino acids. Trimming removed 3 bases from V and 0 bases from J; junction bases left unmatched: 20. CDR3 sequence reads: CASSLGLGRGGRGSSTDTQYF. CDR3 nucleotides: TGTGCCAGCAGTTTGGGGCTCGGTCGGGGGGGCCGCGGGTCTAGCACAGATACGCAGTATTTT.

The CDR3, as DNA: TGTGCCAGCAGTTACTCACCGGGAGGCAACAATGAGCAGTTCTTC. Its protein is CASSYSPGGNNEQFF. The chain uses TRBV6-5 and TRBJ2-1; 7 bases are a match to TRBD2. The germline CDR1 and CDR2 sequences are MNHEY and SVGAGI. The junction had 4 bases not matched to a gene; V was cut back by 0 bases and J by 5 bases. This CDR3 is built from 15 residues.

The chain is built from TRBV9 and TRBJ2-2; no definite D call. Germline V gene data show CDR1 as SGDLS and CDR2 as YYNGEE. The CDR3 is 14 amino acids. Trimming stripped 0 bases from V and 2 bases from J, with 5 bases between. This CDR3 reads CASSVGLNTGELFF. The CDR3, as DNA: TGTGCCAGCAGCGTAGGACTTAACACCGGGGAGCTGTTTTTT.

The gene calls are TRBV19 and TRBJ2-7; D uncertain. Germline CDR1 and CDR2: LNHDA and SQIVND (reference sequence). The CDR3 consists of 11 residues. Trimming removed 5 bases from V and 3 bases from J, with 5 bases in between. The CDR3 nucleotides are TGTGCCAGTAGTCTCGGCTACGAGCAGTACTTC. Translated: CASSLGYEQYF.

The chain links TRBV30 to TRBJ2-7; TRBD2 matches at 9 bases. J was trimmed by 1 base and V by 1 base; bases with no gene match: 2. The length of the CDR3 is 14 residues. Germline V gives CDR1 GTSNPN, CDR2 SVGIG (reference sequence). CDR3 in DNA: TGTGCCTGGAGTGGGCTAGCGGGGTCCTACGAGCAGTACTTC. It encodes CAWSGLAGSYEQYF.

This chain uses TRBV5-1 with TRBJ2-1; TRBD2 matches 8 bases. Trimming cost V 5 bases and J 6 bases; bases outside gene matches: 4. This CDR3 is 13 amino acids long. CDR1 is SGHRS and CDR2 is YFSETQ in the germline V gene. Here the CDR3 reads CASRSGSPNEQFF. CDR3 in DNA: TGCGCCAGCAGAAGCGGGAGCCCCAATGAGCAGTTCTTC.

The rearrangement joins TRBV19 to TRBJ2-5, with 7 bases aligning to TRBD1. CDR3 length: 13 amino acids. V shed 6 bases, J shed 5 bases, and the junction held 6 bases outside the gene matches. The germline gives CDR1 LNHDA, CDR2 SQIVND (reference sequence). CDR3 in amino acids: CASSTQGIETQYF. CDR3 coding DNA: TGTGCCAGTAGCACACAGGGGATCGAGACCCAGTACTTC.

This chain connects TRBV5-8 to TRBJ1-1; 7 bases match TRBD1. The CDR3 spans 16 residues. V lost 0 bases and J lost 3; bases outside the gene matches: 8. The germline V gene has CDR1 SGHTS and CDR2 YDEGEE. The CDR3 loop is CASSLVGRGKDTEAFF. CDR3 sequence (DNA): TGTGCCAGCAGCTTGGTTGGCAGGGGGAAGGACACTGAAGCTTTCTTT.

The chain employs TRBV7-8 and TRBJ1-1; 8 bases are a match to TRBD1. The V segment lost 2 bases and the J segment 4 bases; nucleotides outside the gene matches: 3. This CDR3 is 14 amino acids long. CDR1 and CDR2 from the germline V gene are SGHVS and FQNEAQ. The CDR3 region has the DNA TGTGCCAGCAGCTTATCCCAGGGGGCCACTGAAGCTTTCTTT. It yields the protein CASSLSQGATEAFF.

The J gene is TRBJ1-2, the V gene TRBV19, with 7 bases matching TRBD1. V lost 3 bases, J lost 8 bases, and 6 bases stayed unmatched. The germline V gene has CDR1 LNHDA and CDR2 SQIVND (reference sequence). The CDR3 length is 13 residues. The CDR3 nucleotides are TGTGCCAGTAGTATTCGACAGGGACGCGGCTACACCTTC. Translation gives CASSIRQGRGYTF. Complete variable domain (other parts from reference TRBV19 and TRBJ1-2): DGGITQSPKYLFRKEGQNVTLSCEQNLNHDAMYWYRQDPGQGLRLIYYSQIVNDFQKGDIAEGYSVSREKKESFPLTVTSAQKNPTAFYLCASSIRQGRGYTFGSGTRLTVV.

The chain joins TRBV2 to TRBJ2-5, with TRBD2 matching 8 bases. With V trimmed by 1 base and J by 2 bases, 9 bases remained unmatched. The germline V gene has CDR1 SNHLY and CDR2 FYNNEI. There are 17 residues in the CDR3. CDR3 in DNA: TGTGCCAGCAGTGAAGGTGGGGCACTAGCGGTGCAAGAGACCCAGTACTTC. Its translation is CASSEGGALAVQETQYF.

J is TRBJ2-1 and V is TRBV10-3, with TRBD2 matching over 8 bases. The CDR3 loop spans 16 amino acids. Trimming removed 6 bases from V and 4 bases from J; junction bases left unmatched: 11. The germline V gene has CDR1 ENHRY and CDR2 SYGVKD. CDR3 in DNA: TGTGCCATCAGCGAGAAGCGGGAGACCCCATACAATGAGCAGTTCTTC. Translated: CAISEKRETPYNEQFF.

This clone was recorded only once. The rearrangement joins TRBV19 to TRBJ2-7, with TRBD2 matching 10 bases. The germline CDR1 and CDR2 sequences are LNHDA and SQIVND (reference sequence). The CDR3 is made up of 16 amino acids. After removal of 5 bases from V and 0 bases from J, the junction contained 7 bases not matched to a gene. In nucleotides, the CDR3 is TGTGCCAGTAGTTACGGACTAGCGGATGTCTCCTACGAGCAGTACTTC. As protein: CASSYGLADVSYEQYF.

This chain links TRBV9 with TRBJ2-3; D possibly corresponds to TRBD2 (6 bases). Trimming pared 1 base from V and 4 bases from J, leaving 13 bases between. The CDR3 length is 15 residues. Germline values: CDR1 SGDLS, CDR2 YYNGEE. The CDR3 sequence is CASSVLGGGPDTQYF. CDR3 nucleotide sequence: TGTGCCAGCAGCGTATTGGGGGGTGGTCCAGATACGCAGTATTTT.

This chain links TRBV5-1 with TRBJ2-3; 9 nucleotides match TRBD2. J lost 5 bases, V lost 0 bases, and 10 bases had no gene match. This CDR3 is built from 17 residues. Germline loops: CDR1 SGHRS, CDR2 YFSETQ. CDR3 sequence reads: CASSLEVGGRAEDTQYF. The CDR3 region has the DNA TGCGCCAGCAGCTTGGAAGTGGGCGGGAGGGCCGAAGATACGCAGTATTTT.